This T cell receptor (beta chain) was captured in a study of neurological immune-mediated disorders. The making of cDNA relied on 5'RACE with 10-nucleotide random UMIs. From 15-18 subjects, over 160 million TCR-beta sequences were obtained in each sequencing run. Each CDR3 protein gets one entry after TCRdb re-called the 5' RACE reads with MiXCR. The sample shows 55,000 to 70,000 distinct CDR3 sequences, 9.5% to 12% of them seen only once. Ends included, the CDR3 has 8 residues. Germline V gene lookup returns CDR1 MNHEY and CDR2 SVGEGT. General study points: Whereas HTLV-1-associated myelopathy showed the most TCR clonal expansion, multiple sclerosis showed the least, with levels below those of healthy controls.

This clonotype was picked up many times. Its antigen is not known. The CDR3 end shows no conserved phenylalanine or tryptophan, and so a read error is likely. It is unclear where the CDR3 begins or ends on the DNA, so no DNA is shown, and the CDR3 is as TCRdb lists it. V is TRBV6-2 or TRBV6-3 and J is TRBJ2-5; the table names TRBD2, a call not compared with the DNA. The receptor's source is a man aged 60 to 75 in good health. Sequenced input: PBMCs. This CDR3 reads CAPLALVA.